Sequencing of this T cell receptor (beta chain) was carried out in a study of vaccination and CD4 T cells after COVID-19. Treatment meaning: roughly ten-day PBMC culture with coronavirus spike peptide pools or control peptides (ViraFEST assay). The CDR3 runs to 14 residues. CDR1 and CDR2 (germline): DFQATT, SNEGSKA (reference sequence). The ends lost 6 bases at V and 4 bases at J; junction bases unmatched: 6. As to this clonotype: No antigen is known for it.

Oncomine TCR Beta short-read sequencing was applied to DNA from cultured CD4+ T cells. TCRdb reprocessed the PCR reads via MiXCR and lists one record per CDR3 protein. The sample holds more than 15,000 distinct CDR3 sequences, approximately 70% seen once. Material for sequencing was CD4+ T cells from blood, cultured in vitro. The V and J genes are TRBV20-1 and TRBJ2-1, with 10 bases matching TRBD2. This receptor was identified in a human donor who had recovered from COVID-19. The CDR3 nucleotides are TGCAGTGCCCCCGGACTAGCGGAGTACAATGAGCAGTTCTTC. Its protein is CSAPGLAEYNEQFF.